This T cell receptor (beta chain) was documented in a study of blood T cell repertoires in COVID-19 (TCRdb year 2020). About the full investigation: The collaborator samples originated in the United States, Italy and Spain and spanned the acute and convalescent phases of COVID-19. The prospective study material was composed of cDNA or gDNA derived from T cells, B-cell-depleted T cells, or PBMCs. The dataset comprised deeply sampled blood TCRbeta repertoires from subjects exposed to, actively infected with, or recovered from COVID-19. The repertoires were released in a freely available public database intended as a resource for research on the immune response to SARS-CoV-2. Samples were obtained from the ongoing ImmuneRACE study (first 160 participants) and from about 1,300 subjects provided by 6 global collaborators. Sample metadata almost always included a de-identified subject ID, COVID-19 status, age in years and sex. Where available, HLA class I and class II types were obtained from metadata supplied by the sample provider rather than from assay-based typing.

The collaborating institutions used their own protocols to collect whole blood in K2EDTA tubes. For TCRbeta analysis, collaborator samples were shipped as frozen whole blood, as isolated PBMCs, or as DNA extracted from either sample type. TCRbeta CDR3 regions were amplified from genomic DNA by means of the immunoSEQ Assay, a bias-controlled multiplex PCR. On the authors' methods: The number of nucleated cells in each sample was estimated by amplification of reference gene primers within the assay. Sequence reads were collapsed and filtered to measure the absolute abundance of every unique TCRbeta CDR3 rearrangement. For each sample, productive Simpson clonality was calculated by taking the square root of Simpson's diversity index across productive rearrangements. In TCRdb, the immuneACCESS table is reduced to in-frame sequences with V and J assigned. These tables do not hold every clone; where another copy was compared, an unresolved V gene accounts for under half, and the others remain unexplained. V, J and clone size are taken as reported in that table, and D and trimming were inferred from the DNA itself. This sample is represented by about 150,000 clones; more than 80% of them were singletons. The ten largest clones capture around 14% of the sample.

As to this clone: Its antigen remains undetermined. Base quality data are lacking; no much larger clone is found one base away.

General conclusions and limits of the study: How much clinical and demographic metadata was included differed by source and by participant, and the metadata was provided uncurated.

CDR1 is given as MNHEY and CDR2 as SVGAGI, both from the germline V gene. Measured from the cysteine to the phenylalanine, the CDR3 is 13 residues long. Only CDR3 DNA remains: 39 bases, in frame from the first base. The V end gives up 6 bases and the J end 1 base, leaving 2 bases in the junction not matched to a gene. Sequenced sample: peripheral blood. The clonotype originates from a woman aged 40 to 49 with acute or convalescent COVID-19. In this chain, TRBV6-5 is recombined with TRBJ2-7; 8 junctional bases match TRBD1. Here is the DNA: TGTGCCAGCAGCCGGGACAGGTCCTACGAGCAGTACTTC. This is translated as CASSRDRSYEQYF.